Following are 10 T cell receptor beta chains from one sample sequenced in a study of blood T cell repertoires in COVID-19. Some clones are missing from TCRdb's copy, which holds only in-frame ones; the method was immunoSEQ multiplex PCR. The profile shows about 410,000 clones, 89% of them singletons. What was sequenced was PBMCs or T cells enriched from blood (not recorded which). Receptor source: a woman aged 25 to 39 who had recovered from COVID-19.

The chain employs TRBV10-1 and TRBJ2-7, with TRBD1 identical over 9 bases. This CDR3 contains 15 residues. Germline V gene lookup returns CDR1 WNHNN and CDR2 SYGVQD (reference sequence). With V trimmed by 3 bases and J by 5 bases, 8 bases remained unmatched. In nucleotides, the CDR3 is TGCGCCAGCAGTGAACCGGGACAGGGCGGTAACGAGCAGTACTTC. Translated, it gives CASSEPGQGGNEQYF.

The rearrangement joins TRBV28 to TRBJ1-1; possibly TRBD1 for D (6 bases). Germline V gene sequence: CDR1 MDHEN, CDR2 SYDVKM. The CDR3 extends over 13 amino acids. Trimming cost V 7 bases and J 0 bases, with 9 bases left between them. CDR3 sequence: CASKGVMNTEAFF. CDR3 nucleotide sequence: TGTGCCAGCAAGGGGGTAATGAACACTGAAGCTTTCTTT.

Here the CDR3 reads CASSLVGQRQFF. CDR3 sequence (DNA): TGTGCCAGCAGCTTAGTAGGACAAAGGCAGTTCTTC. The chain couples TRBV7-2 to TRBJ2-1, with D perhaps matching TRBD1 (5 bases). There are 12 residues in the CDR3. Germline V gives CDR1 SGHTA, CDR2 FQGNSA. Between the trimmed V and J ends, which lost 1 base and 12 bases, there was a span of 10 bases.

This clone was recorded only once. This chain joins TRBV27 and TRBJ1-6, with D possibly being TRBD1 (5 bases). Germline V gives CDR1 MNHEY, CDR2 SMNVEV (reference sequence). V was pared by 2 bases and J by 11 bases, with 19 bases between. The CDR3 spans 16 residues. The CDR3 sequence: CASSLQVSGGLAPLHF. The CDR3 DNA reads TGTGCCAGCAGTTTACAAGTTTCGGGGGGTTTGGCACCCCTCCACTTT.

This clone was seen a single time. This chain joins TRBV12-3 or TRBV12-4 and TRBJ2-1; the match to TRBD2 covers 7 bases. V lost 6 bases to trimming and J lost 10 bases; unmatched junction nucleotides: 6. The CDR3 totals 12 residues. The CDR3 DNA reads as TGTGCCAGCAGGACAGAAGCGGGGGAGCAGTTCTTC. It encodes CASRTEAGEQFF.

This clone was detected many times. The rearrangement uses TRBV6-2 or TRBV6-3 and TRBJ1-1; no clear D gene. V shed 5 bases and J shed 2 bases, with 9 bases lying between them. This CDR3 region has 13 residues. Germline CDR1 is MNHEY and CDR2 is SVGEGT. DNA of the CDR3: TGTGCCAGCAGTGCAGACATTAACACTGAAGCTTTCTTT. This gives the protein CASSADINTEAFF.

The CDR3 coding sequence is TGTGCCAGCTCACCCCTTTCGGGGGATGAGCAGTTCTTC. This codes for CASSPLSGDEQFF. The chain combines TRBV18 with TRBJ2-1; TRBD2 is a possible D gene (6 bases). Per the germline V gene, CDR1 is KGHSH and CDR2 is LQKENI. This CDR3 is built from 13 residues. Trimming cost V 3 bases and J 8 bases, with 11 bases left between them.

The chain joins TRBV19 to TRBJ2-7, with 11 bases aligning to TRBD1. Trimming removed 6 bases from V and 5 bases from J; junction bases left unmatched: 9. The germline gives CDR1 LNHDA, CDR2 SQIVND (reference sequence). CDR3 length: 15 amino acids. The CDR3 sequence is CASRARDRGSDEQYF. The CDR3 region has the DNA TGTGCCAGTAGGGCCCGGGACAGGGGGAGCGACGAGCAGTACTTC. Together with reference TRBV19 and TRBJ2-7, the CDR3 gives the full variable domain: DGGITQSPKYLFRKEGQNVTLSCEQNLNHDAMYWYRQDPGQGLRLIYYSQIVNDFQKGDIAEGYSVSREKKESFPLTVTSAQKNPTAFYLCASRARDRGSDEQYFGPGTRLTVT.

The CDR3 sequence: CASSLDTGVHLYEQYF. DNA for the CDR3: TGCGCCAGCAGCTTGGATACGGGAGTGCACCTATACGAGCAGTACTTC. The V call is TRBV5-1, the J call TRBJ2-7; TRBD2 might be the D (6 bases). The V and J ends lost 0 bases and 4 bases respectively, with 17 bases between them. Looked up from germline, CDR1 is SGHRS and CDR2 is YFSETQ. The CDR3 length is 16 residues.

V is TRBV4-2 and J is TRBJ2-1, with 7 nucleotides matching TRBD2. This CDR3 has 17 residues. The V gene's germline CDR1 is LGHNA and CDR2 YNFKEQ. With 2 bases clipped from V and 5 bases from J, the junction kept 12 bases outside the gene matches. The CDR3 region is CASSQFSGSLHNNEQFF. The CDR3 DNA is TGTGCCAGCAGCCAATTTAGCGGGTCCTTACATAACAATGAGCAGTTCTTC.